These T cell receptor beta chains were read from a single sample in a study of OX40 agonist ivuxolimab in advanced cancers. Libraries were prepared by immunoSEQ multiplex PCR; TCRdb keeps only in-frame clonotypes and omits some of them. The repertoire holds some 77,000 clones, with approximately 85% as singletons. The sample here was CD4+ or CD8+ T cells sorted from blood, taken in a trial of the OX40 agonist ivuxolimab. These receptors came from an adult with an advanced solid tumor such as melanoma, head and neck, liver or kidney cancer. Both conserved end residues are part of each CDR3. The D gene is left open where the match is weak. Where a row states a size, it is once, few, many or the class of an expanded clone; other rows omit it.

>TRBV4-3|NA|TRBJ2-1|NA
CASSQDELSSYNEQFF
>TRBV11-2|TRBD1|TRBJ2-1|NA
CASSSTGGFEQFF
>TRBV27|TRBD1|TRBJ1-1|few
CASSRQGKTFF
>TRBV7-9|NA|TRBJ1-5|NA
CASSSINGASIQPQHF
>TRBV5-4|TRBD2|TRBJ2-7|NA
CASQLAGSFEQYF
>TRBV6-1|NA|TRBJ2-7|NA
CASSTGGGYEQYF
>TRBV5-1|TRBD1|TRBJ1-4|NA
CASSLAPGQANEKLFF
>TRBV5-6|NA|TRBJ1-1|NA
CASSLESGSMNTEAFF
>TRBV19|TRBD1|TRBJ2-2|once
CASSTDRGTGELFF
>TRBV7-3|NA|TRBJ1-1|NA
CASSLLDTEAFF
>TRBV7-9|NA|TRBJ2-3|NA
CASSLRPSTDTQYF
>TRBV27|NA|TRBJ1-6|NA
CASSGTRYNSPLHF
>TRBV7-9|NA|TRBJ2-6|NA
CASSLEGYGANVLTF
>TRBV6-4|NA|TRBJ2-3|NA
CASSDSPGSTDTQYF
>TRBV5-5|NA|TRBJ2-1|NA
CASREGAAGFF
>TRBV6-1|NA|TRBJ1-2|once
CASRLSYYGYTF
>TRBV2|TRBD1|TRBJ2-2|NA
CASSAQGAGELFF
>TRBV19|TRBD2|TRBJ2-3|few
CASSIEAGVSTDTQYF
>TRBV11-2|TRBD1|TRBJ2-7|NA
CASSFGQGFPYEQYF
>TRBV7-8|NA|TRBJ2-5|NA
CASSSSAGVRGSQYF
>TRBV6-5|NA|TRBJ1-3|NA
CASSWGAGSGNTIYF
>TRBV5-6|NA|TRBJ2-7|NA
CASSRGGREQYF
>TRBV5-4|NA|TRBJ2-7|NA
CASTTRPGAVYEQYF
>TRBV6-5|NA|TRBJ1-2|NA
CATRKLDYGYTF
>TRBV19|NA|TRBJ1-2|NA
CASTGPWGYGYTF
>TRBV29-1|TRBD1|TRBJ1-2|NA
CSAGGDRWPYGYTF
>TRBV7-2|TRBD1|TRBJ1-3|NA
CASSLVAPTGHSGNTIYF
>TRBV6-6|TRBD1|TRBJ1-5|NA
CASSYSGGQGGQPQHF
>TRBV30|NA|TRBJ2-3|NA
CAWSPSDTQYF
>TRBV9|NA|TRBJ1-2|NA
CASSVDGWSYGYTF
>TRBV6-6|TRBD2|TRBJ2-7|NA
CASSSSGVYEQYF
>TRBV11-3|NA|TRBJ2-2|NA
CASSLGGQGTGELFF